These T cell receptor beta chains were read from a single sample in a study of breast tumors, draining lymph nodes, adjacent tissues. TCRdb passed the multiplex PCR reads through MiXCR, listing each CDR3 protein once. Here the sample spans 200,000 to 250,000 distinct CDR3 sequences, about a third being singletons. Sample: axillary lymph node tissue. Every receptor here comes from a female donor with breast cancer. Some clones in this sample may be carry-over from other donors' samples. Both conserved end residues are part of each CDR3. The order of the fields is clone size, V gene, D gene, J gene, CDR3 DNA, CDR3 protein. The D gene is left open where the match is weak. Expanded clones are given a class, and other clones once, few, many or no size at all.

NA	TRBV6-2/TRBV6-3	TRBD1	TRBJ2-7	TGTGCCAGCAGTCCCTCCGGGACAGGCTCCTACGAGCGGTACTTC	CASSPSGTGSYERYF
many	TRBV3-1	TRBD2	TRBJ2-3	TGTGCCAGCAGCCAAGAACTCCGGCTAGCGGGGAGCACAGATACGCAGTATTTT	CASSQELRLAGSTDTQYF
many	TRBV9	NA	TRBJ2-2	TGTGCCAGCAGCGTTCGACAGTACCAAAACACCGGGGAGCTGTTTTTT	CASSVRQYQNTGELFF
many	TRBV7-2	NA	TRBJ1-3	TGTGCCAGCAGCTTAGAAACAGTACGAAACACCATATATTTT	CASSLETVRNTIYF
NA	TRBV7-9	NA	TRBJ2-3	TGTGCCAGCAGCTTAGAGGGCAGGGCCGATGAGCAGTATTTT	CASSLEGRADEQYF
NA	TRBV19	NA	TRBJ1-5	TGTGCCAGTAGTATGGGCCGGGCCATGTCGAGGGAGACCCAGCATTTT	CASSMGRAMSRETQHF
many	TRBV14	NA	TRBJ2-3	TGTGCCAGCAGCCCGGGGACGGCAGGTCGAGGGCAGTATTTT	CASSPGTAGRGQYF
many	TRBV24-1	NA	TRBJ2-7	TGTGCCACCAGTGATTTTTCCGGCTTCCACGAGCAGTACTTC	CATSDFSGFHEQYF
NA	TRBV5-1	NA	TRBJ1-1	TGCGCCAGCAGCTTGGGCCACAGAGCGAACACTGAAGCTTTCTTT	CASSLGHRANTEAFF
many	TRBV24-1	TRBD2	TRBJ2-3	TGTGCCACCAGTGATTTTGGCACTAGCGGGAGGAAAGATACGCAGTATTTT	CATSDFGTSGRKDTQYF
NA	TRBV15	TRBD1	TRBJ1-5	TGTGCCACCAGCAAGGACAGGGTTTACGAGCAGCCCCAGCATTTT	CATSKDRVYEQPQHF
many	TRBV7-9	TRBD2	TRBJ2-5	TGTGCCAGCAGCTTAGCCCCCAGCGGGATTGAGACCCAGTACTTC	CASSLAPSGIETQYF
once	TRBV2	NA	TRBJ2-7	TGTGCCAGCAGTGAAACACTAACGGCCTACGAGCAGTACTTC	CASSETLTAYEQYF
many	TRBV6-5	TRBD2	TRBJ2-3	TGTGCCAGCAGTTACCTTAGCGGGAAAGCAGATACGCAGTATTTT	CASSYLSGKADTQYF
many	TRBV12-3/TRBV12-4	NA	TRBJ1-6	TGTGCCAGCAGTTTAGGTAGAAGCTCCTATAATTCACCCCTCCACTTT	CASSLGRSSYNSPLHF
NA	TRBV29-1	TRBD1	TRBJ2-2	TGCAGCGTTGGACAGGGAGACGCGAACACCGGGGAGCTGTTTTTT	CSVGQGDANTGELFF
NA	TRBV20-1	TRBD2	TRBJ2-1	TGCAGTGCTAGACGGACTAGCGGGAGTTGTGAGCAGTTCTTC	CSARRTSGSCEQFF
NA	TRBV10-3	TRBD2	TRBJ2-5	TGTGCCACCGGGGGGACTAGCGGGTTAGAGACCCAGTACTTC	CATGGTSGLETQYF
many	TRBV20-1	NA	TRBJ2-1	TGCAGTGCTGGATTGCCGGGAGAGGGCTATTATGAGCAGTTCTTC	CSAGLPGEGYYEQFF
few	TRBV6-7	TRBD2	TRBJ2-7	TGTGCCAGCAGACACGGGAGGGCCTCCTACGAGCAGTACTTC	CASRHGRASYEQYF
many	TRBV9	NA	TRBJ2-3	TGTGCCAGCAGCGTAGTTGGGGGCTTATCGGATACGCAGTATTTT	CASSVVGGLSDTQYF
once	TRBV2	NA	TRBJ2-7	TGTGCCAGCAGTGACGGGGACACGGACTGGCAGTACTTC	CASSDGDTDWQYF
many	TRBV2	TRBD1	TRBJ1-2	TGTGCCAGCAGTGGACAGGGTTGGGGCTATGGCTACACCTTC	CASSGQGWGYGYTF
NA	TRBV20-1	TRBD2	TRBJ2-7	TGCAGTGCTCCCGGGACTAGCGGGAGAAGGTACGAGCAGTACTTC	CSAPGTSGRRYEQYF
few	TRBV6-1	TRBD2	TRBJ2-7	TGTGCCAGCAGACAGACTAGCGGGAAGGTCCCGCAGTACTTC	CASRQTSGKVPQYF
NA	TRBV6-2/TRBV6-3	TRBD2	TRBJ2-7	TGTGCCAGCAGTCACCGTAGCGGGAGAAATAACGAGCAGTACTTC	CASSHRSGRNNEQYF
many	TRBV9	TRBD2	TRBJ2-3	TGTGCCAGCAGGCCAGGACTAGCGGGAAGCACAGATACGCAGTATTTT	CASRPGLAGSTDTQYF
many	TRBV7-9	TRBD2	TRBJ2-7	TGTGCCAGCAGCCCTCTAGCGGGTAACAACCACGAGCAGTACTTC	CASSPLAGNNHEQYF
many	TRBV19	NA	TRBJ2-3	TGTGCCAGTAGGAGACAGGGCACAGATACGCAGTATTTT	CASRRQGTDTQYF
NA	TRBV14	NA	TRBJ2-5	TGTGCCAGCAGCCAAGAATGGTGGGAGACCCAGTACTTC	CASSQEWWETQYF
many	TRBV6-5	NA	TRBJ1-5	TGTGCCAGCAGTTACTCGATCGGGGGGAATCAGCCCCAGCATTTT	CASSYSIGGNQPQHF
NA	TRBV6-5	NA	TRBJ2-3	TGTGCCAGCAGTTACGACTTAAGGGGGGGTGGCACAGATACGCAGTATTTT	CASSYDLRGGGTDTQYF
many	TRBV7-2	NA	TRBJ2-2	TGTGCCAGCAGCTTAGAACAGACCACCGGGGAGCTGTTTTTT	CASSLEQTTGELFF
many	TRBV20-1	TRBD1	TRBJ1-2	TGCAGTGCTAGAGAGACAGGGCTCAGCAATGGCTACACCTTC	CSARETGLSNGYTF
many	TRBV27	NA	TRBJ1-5	TGTGCCAGCAGTTTATCCTGGGGGCTCAATCAGCCCCAGCATTTT	CASSLSWGLNQPQHF
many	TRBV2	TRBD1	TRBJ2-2	TGTGCCAGCCGGGACAGGGTGAACACCGGGGAGCTGTTTTTT	CASRDRVNTGELFF
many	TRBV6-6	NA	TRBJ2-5	TGTGCCAGCAGTTACGGCGTAGAGACCCAGTACTTC	CASSYGVETQYF
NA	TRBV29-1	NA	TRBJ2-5	TGCAGCAGGGGGGTCTACCCGGAGACCCAGTACTTC	CSRGVYPETQYF
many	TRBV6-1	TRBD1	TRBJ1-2	TGTGCCAGCAGGGACCCGGACAGGGGGCTTGGCTACACCTTC	CASRDPDRGLGYTF
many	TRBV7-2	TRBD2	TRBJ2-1	TGTGCCAGCAGCTTCCAAGGACTAGCGGACAATGAGCAGTTCTTC	CASSFQGLADNEQFF
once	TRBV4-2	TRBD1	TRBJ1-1	TGTGCCAGCAGCCAAGGGGACAGGGCGAACATTGAAGCTTTCTTT	CASSQGDRANIEAFF
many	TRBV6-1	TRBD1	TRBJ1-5	TGTGCCAGCAGTCAAGCGGGGACAGGGCAAACTAGCAATCAGCCCCAGCATTTT	CASSQAGTGQTSNQPQHF
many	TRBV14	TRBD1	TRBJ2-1	TGTGCCAGCAGCCGACAGGGGTCCCACAATGAGCAGTTCTTC	CASSRQGSHNEQFF
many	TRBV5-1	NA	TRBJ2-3	TGCGCCAGCAGCTCATTCAGAAGAGGACAGACCACAGATACGCAGTATTTT	CASSSFRRGQTTDTQYF
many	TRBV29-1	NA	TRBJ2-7	TGCAGCGTTGAAGAAGAGGTAGGGGGGGGCTACGAGCAGTACTTC	CSVEEEVGGGYEQYF
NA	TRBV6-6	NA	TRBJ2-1	TGTGCCAGCAGTCACGCCGAGCCACCGCACAATGAGCAGTTCTTC	CASSHAEPPHNEQFF
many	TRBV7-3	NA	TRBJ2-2	TGTGCCAGCAGCTTAAAACCGGGGGCGGACACCGGGGAGCTGTTTTTT	CASSLKPGADTGELFF
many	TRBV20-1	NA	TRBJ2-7	TGCAGTGCTAGAGACCCCGGGACTTATTCACCCTACGAGCAGTACTTC	CSARDPGTYSPYEQYF
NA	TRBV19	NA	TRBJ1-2	TGTGCCAGTGGCCTACGAGGGGGGATCGGAGATGCCTATGGCTACACCTTC	CASGLRGGIGDAYGYTF
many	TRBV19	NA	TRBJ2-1	TGTGCCACCTCCGGGCAGGGTCAGAGAAATGAGCAGTTCTTC	CATSGQGQRNEQFF
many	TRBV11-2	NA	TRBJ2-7	TGTGCCAGCAGCGCCTATGGGGGACCCTACGAGCAGTACTTC	CASSAYGGPYEQYF
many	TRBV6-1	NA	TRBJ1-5	TGTGCCAGTCGTACAGGGCCGGTGGGGAATCAGCCCCAGCATTTT	CASRTGPVGNQPQHF
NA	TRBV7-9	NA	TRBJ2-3	TGTGCCAGTAGTATTCGAGTCTCCTACAATGAGCAGTATTTT	CASSIRVSYNEQYF
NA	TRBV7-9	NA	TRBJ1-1	TGTGCCAGCAGCTTAGGCTTACAGGACGAAGCTTTCTTT	CASSLGLQDEAFF
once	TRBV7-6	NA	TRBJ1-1	TGTGCCAGCAGCTTAGTCGGGATGGGGAACACTGAAGCTTTCTTT	CASSLVGMGNTEAFF
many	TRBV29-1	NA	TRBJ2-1	TGCAGCGGCAAAACCGCGCGGCGTGAGCAGTTCTTC	CSGKTARREQFF
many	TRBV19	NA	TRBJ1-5	TGTGCCAGTAGTAGCAAGGTTAGCAATCAGCCCCAGCATTTT	CASSSKVSNQPQHF